What follows are 9 T cell receptor beta chains derived from one specimen sequenced in a study of molecular identifiers for immune sequencing clone quantification. TCRdb re-analysed the PCR reads in MiXCR, keeping a single row per CDR3 protein. The data contain nearly 55,000 distinct CDR3 sequences, 36% of them seen just once; the ten biggest clones take up 3% to 4%. What was sequenced was naive CD8+ T cells from blood, with Jurkat cell RNA spiked in. The subset denotes: FACS-sorted CD8+CD4-CCR7+CD45RA+ naive T cells. The receptor source for this set is a human donor in good health. Some libraries in this study had Jurkat cell RNA spiked in.

This clonotype was detected a few times. The gene calls are TRBV9 and TRBJ2-7, with TRBD1 identical over 8 bases. The CDR3 length is 14 residues. Trimming at V came to 1 base and at J to 4 bases, leaving 4 bases not matched to a gene. Per the germline V gene, CDR1 is SGDLS and CDR2 is YYNGEE. This CDR3 reads CASSVYGTGYEQYF. Here the CDR3 DNA reads TGTGCCAGCAGCGTATACGGGACAGGATACGAGCAGTACTTC.

The sample holds many counts of this clonotype. V usage is TRBV29-1 and J usage is TRBJ2-3; 8 bases agree with TRBD2. The CDR3 contains 15 residues. In germline, CDR1 is SQVTM, CDR2 ANQGSEA. Trimming cost V 2 bases and J 3 bases; bases outside gene matches: 7. The CDR3 coding sequence is TGCAGCGTTGAACCCGGGACTAGTCTAACAGATACGCAGTATTTT. The encoded protein is CSVEPGTSLTDTQYF.

This clonotype has a count of ten or more. The chain carries TRBV29-1 and TRBJ2-2; D possibly matches TRBD1 or TRBD2 (6 bases each). Per germline, CDR1 SQVTM and CDR2 ANQGSEA. The V gene lost 1 base and the J gene lost 1 base, with 19 bases spanning the gap. This CDR3 contains 18 residues. CDR3 sequence reads: CSVEGEGGSILNTGELFF. CDR3 sequence (DNA): TGCAGCGTTGAAGGAGAAGGGGGGTCCATTCTGAACACCGGGGAGCTGTTTTTT.

This clonotype was seen once. The V and J genes are TRBV27 and TRBJ2-1; D is unclear. V gave up 4 bases and J gave up 5 bases, with 12 bases separating them. The CDR3 loop spans 14 amino acids. Germline V gene lookup returns CDR1 MNHEY and CDR2 SMNVEV (reference sequence). The CDR3 sequence is CASSSSQLHNEQFF. In nucleotides, the CDR3 is TGTGCCAGCAGTTCTAGTCAGCTTCACAATGAGCAGTTCTTC.

Remarks on this clonotype: This could be a read error, since a much larger clone is one nucleotide away. This rearrangement joins TRBV7-8 to TRBJ2-5, with a possible D match to TRBD2 (6 bases). V dropped 5 bases and J dropped 7 bases, with 17 bases sitting between them. The CDR3 has 14 amino acids. Germline CDR1 SGHVS, CDR2 FQNEAQ. CDR3 region: CASSHGGPGGTQYF. The CDR3 coding sequence is TGTGCCAGCAGCCACGGGGGACCTGGCGGGACCCAGTACTTC. Using reference TRBV7-8 and TRBJ2-5 for the parts outside the CDR3, the full variable domain is GAGVSQSPRYKVAKRGQDVALRCDPISGHVSLFWYQQALGQGPEFLTYFQNEAQLDKSGLPSDRFFAERPEGSVSTLKIQRTQQEDSAVYLCASSHGGPGGTQYFGPGTRLLVL.

The CDR3 DNA follows: TGTGCCAGCAGCGTTGGGGGCTGTGGGGAGCTGTTTTTT. It codes for CASSVGGCGELFF. The chain couples TRBV9 to TRBJ2-2, with D possibly being TRBD1 (6 bases). Germline lookup yields CDR1 SGDLS and CDR2 YYNGEE. The CDR3 length is 13 residues. V shed 2 bases and J shed 8 bases, with 10 bases lying between them.

This clonotype was seen more than once but under ten times. This sequence joins TRBV7-2 and TRBJ2-7; 8 nucleotides line up with TRBD2. V dropped 2 bases and J dropped 4; count of bases not matched to a gene: 7. Germline CDR1 and CDR2: SGHTA and FQGNSA. CDR3 length: 15 residues. The CDR3 DNA is TGTGCCAGCAGCTTACCCCCTCTAGCGGGTTACGAGCAGTACTTC. Translation: CASSLPPLAGYEQYF.

This clonotype was counted between two and nine times. The CDR3 spells CASSSIKRVAGFTGELFF. CDR3 nucleotides: TGTGCCAGCAGCTCTATCAAGAGAGTAGCGGGCTTCACCGGGGAGCTGTTTTTT. The V gene is TRBV13, the J gene TRBJ2-2, with 7 bases matching TRBD2. This CDR3 is 18 amino acids long. CDR1 is PRHDT and CDR2 is FYEKMQ in the germline V gene (reference sequence). Trimming removed 4 bases from V and 4 bases from J; junction bases left unmatched: 15.

Note on this clonotype: At one boundary the junction diverges from the germline segment, which might be a read error. This rearrangement joins TRBV28 to TRBJ2-3; no clear D gene. This CDR3 region has 11 residues. The germline V gene has CDR1 MDHEN and CDR2 SYDVKM. The CDR3 spells CASSPTDTQCF. The CDR3 region has the DNA TGTGCCAGCAGTCCCACAGATACGCAGTGTTTT.